A single T cell receptor beta chain is shown here with its context. Its target is not known. This CDR3 region has 19 residues. cDNA libraries for TRB were generated by 5' RACE incorporating UMI labels. TCRdb re-called the 5' RACE reads and shows each CDR3 protein once, DNA omitted. The sample data list some 130,000 distinct CDR3 sequences. The sample belongs to a study of CXCR3-negative and CXCR3-positive naive CD8 T cells. Study-wide results and caveats: For CXCR3-positive naive cells, TRB CDR3s were more hydrophobic than those of CXCR3-negative naive cells.

The chain has TRBV12-3 or TRBV12-4 and TRBJ2-3; no DNA is available, so the TRBD2 call from TCRdb remains unchecked. The sequenced material came from naive CXCR3+ CD8+ T cells from blood. Subset described: CD45RO-CCR7+CD27+CD95- naive CD8+ T cells expressing CXCR3 (TNR3+). The TCR sequence derives from a human donor in good health. Some clones in this sample may be carry-over from other donors' samples. CDR3: CASSLFLAGGPAKADTQYF.